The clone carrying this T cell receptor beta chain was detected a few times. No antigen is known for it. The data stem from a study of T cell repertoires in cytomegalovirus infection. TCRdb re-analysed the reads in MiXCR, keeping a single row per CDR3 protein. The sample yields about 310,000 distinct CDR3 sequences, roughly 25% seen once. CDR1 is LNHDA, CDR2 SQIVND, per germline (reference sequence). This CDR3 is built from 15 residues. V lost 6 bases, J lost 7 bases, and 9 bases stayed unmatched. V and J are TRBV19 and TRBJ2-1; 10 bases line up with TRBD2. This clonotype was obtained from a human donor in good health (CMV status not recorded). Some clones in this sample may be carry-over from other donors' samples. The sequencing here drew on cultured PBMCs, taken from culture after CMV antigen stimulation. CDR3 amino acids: CASRKLAGIRNEQFF. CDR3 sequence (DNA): TGTGCCAGTAGGAAACTAGCGGGAATTAGGAATGAGCAGTTCTTC.